This record covers a single T cell receptor (beta chain). Source study methods: It was from reference gene primer amplification that nucleated cell counts were estimated. Assay: immunoSEQ multiplex PCR; the TCRdb copy retains only in-frame clones and omits some. That table is the source of V, J and clone size, and D and trimming were worked out from the DNA. This table has a few hundred thousand clones, approximately 85% appearing once. This specimen comes from a study of blood T cell repertoires in COVID-19. Study-wide context: The United States, Italy and Spain provided the acute and convalescent COVID-19 samples. Sample material is recorded as cDNA or gDNA derived from T cells, B-cell-depleted T cells, or PBMCs.

The germline V gene has CDR1 MDHEN and CDR2 SYDVKM. This CDR3 comprises 13 residues. Trimming pared 2 bases from V and 7 bases from J, leaving 12 bases between. This sequence joins TRBV28 and TRBJ2-7, with TRBD1 as a possible D gene (5 bases). This receptor was obtained from a man aged 50 or older with active or convalescent COVID-19. Sequences were obtained from peripheral blood. CDR3 sequence: CASSLRGTWEQYF. The CDR3 nucleotides are TGTGCCAGCAGTTTAAGGGGAACGTGGGAGCAGTACTTC.